This T cell receptor beta chain was sequenced during a study of CD8+CD57+ T cells in acquired aplastic anemia. Study as a whole: Recorded DNA amounts for sorted CD4+ and CD8+ cells had an average of around 3.4 ug.

With regard to this clonotype: As yet, its antigen is unknown.

The study's findings and limits: Common to patients and controls were twenty-nine CD8+ CDR3 sequences.

Sequenced patients had shown CD8+CD57+ cell expansion by flow cytometry. At blood sampling, none of the patients had yet received therapy. Profiling that covered TCR beta VDJ and CDR3 relied on genomic DNA as its template. TCRdb itself ran the reads through MiXCR, one entry per CDR3 protein. The data contain 180,000 or so distinct CDR3 sequences, roughly 60% of them singletons. V lost 1 base and J 1 base, leaving 5 bases between the germline ends. The V gene's germline CDR1 is ENHRY and CDR2 SYGVKD. CDR3 length: 13 residues. Material: sorted CD4+, CD8+, or CD8+CD57+ T cells (not recorded which) from PBMCs. The chain couples TRBV10-3 to TRBJ2-7; no clear D gene. The TCR comes from a human donor with aplastic anemia. CDR3 bases: TGTGCCATCAGTGAGTGGCAGTCCTACGAGCAGTACTTC. It encodes CAISEWQSYEQYF.